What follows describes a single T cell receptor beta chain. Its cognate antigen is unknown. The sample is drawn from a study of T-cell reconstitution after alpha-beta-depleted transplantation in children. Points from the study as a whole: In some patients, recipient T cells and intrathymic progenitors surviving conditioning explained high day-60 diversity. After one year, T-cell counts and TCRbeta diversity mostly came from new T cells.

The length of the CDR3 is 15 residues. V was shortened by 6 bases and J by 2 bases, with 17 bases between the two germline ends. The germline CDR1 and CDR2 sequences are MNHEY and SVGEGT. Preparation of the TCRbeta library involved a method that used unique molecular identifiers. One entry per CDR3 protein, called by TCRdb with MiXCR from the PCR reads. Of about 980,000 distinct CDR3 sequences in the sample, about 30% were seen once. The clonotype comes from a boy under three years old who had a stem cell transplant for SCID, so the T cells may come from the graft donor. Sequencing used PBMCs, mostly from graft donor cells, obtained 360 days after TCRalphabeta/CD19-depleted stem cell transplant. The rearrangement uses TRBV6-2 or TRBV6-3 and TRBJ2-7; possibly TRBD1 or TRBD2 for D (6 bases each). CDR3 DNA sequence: TGTGCCAGCAGCGCTTCTAGGGGGGTACCCTACGAGCAGTACTTC. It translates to CASSASRGVPYEQYF.